This TCR beta chain emerged from a study of blood T cell repertoires in COVID-19. Study-level information: Samples of COVID-19 (acute and convalescent) were obtained from the United States, Italy and Spain. PBMCs, B-cell-depleted T cells, or T cells provided the cDNA or gDNA that made up the material.

CDR1 is LNHNV, CDR2 YYDKDF, per germline (reference sequence). V gave up 0 bases and J gave up 0 bases; unmatched junction bases: 1. There are 15 residues in the CDR3. Sequenced by immunoSEQ multiplex PCR; TCRdb stores in-frame clones only, minus some. The data hold about 66,000 clones, with roughly 78% observed a single time. The table lists this clone with a count of one. This rearrangement joins TRBV15 to TRBJ2-7; 8 positions match TRBD1. The clonotype comes from a human donor in a cohort sampled during active COVID-19. Sequenced material: peripheral blood. CDR3: CATSRETGDSYEQYF. The CDR3 DNA is TGTGCCACCAGCAGAGAGACAGGGGACTCCTACGAGCAGTACTTC.